The 9 T cell receptor beta chains below come from one sample, sequenced in a study of shared clonotypes between healthy human individuals. The naive CD8 subset, CD45RO-negative cells positively selected for CCR7, excluded terminally differentiated effector memory CD45RA+ cells. Sequencing was performed with immunoSEQ multiplex PCR; in TCRdb, only in-frame clones are kept and a portion is missing. The sample consists of around 2.1 million clones, 93% of them appearing once. The sequencing sample was made of naive CD8+ T cells from PBMCs. Source of these receptors: a young man in good health. Some clones in this sample may be carry-over from other donors' samples.

The rearrangement joins TRBV7-9 to TRBJ2-7; TRBD2 agrees at 7 bases. Trimming took 4 bases from V and 7 from J; bases not matched to a gene: 7. Germline V gene sequence: CDR1 SEHNR, CDR2 FQNEAQ (reference sequence). This CDR3 contains 13 residues. The CDR3 sequence is CASSSLAVGEQYF. The CDR3 coding sequence is TGTGCCAGCAGCTCTCTAGCGGTGGGAGAGCAGTACTTC.

V and J are TRBV7-9 and TRBJ2-3; possible D gene TRBD2, 5 bases. V lost 5 bases and J 6 bases, leaving 21 bases between the germline ends. This CDR3 is 16 amino acids long. Germline V gene lookup returns CDR1 SEHNR and CDR2 FQNEAQ (reference sequence). The DNA of the CDR3 is TGTGCCAGCAGCCCCGGGGTGTGGCCCGACGGGGATACGCAGTATTTT. This translates into CASSPGVWPDGDTQYF.

The chain recombines TRBV27 with TRBJ1-1; unclear D gene. This CDR3 region has 14 residues. V was clipped by 5 bases and J by 0 bases, with 10 bases between them. The germline CDR1 and CDR2 sequences are MNHEY and SMNVEV (reference sequence). CDR3 residues: CASSPGSMNTEAFF. CDR3 nucleotide sequence: TGTGCCAGCAGTCCGGGCTCCATGAACACTGAAGCTTTCTTT.

The chain carries TRBV27 and TRBJ2-5; perhaps D is TRBD1 or TRBD2 (6 bases each). V was pared by 6 bases and J by 9 bases, with 14 bases between. The CDR3 loop spans 12 amino acids. Germline V gene lookup returns CDR1 MNHEY and CDR2 SMNVEV (reference sequence). The CDR3 DNA follows: TGTGCCAGCAGCGCGGGGACACCGCCCCAGTACTTC. This encodes CASSAGTPPQYF.

The chain uses TRBV14 and TRBJ1-2; no clear D gene. Germline V gene sequence: CDR1 SGHDN, CDR2 FVKESK. This CDR3 is 15 amino acids long. V was cut by 2 bases and J by 10 bases, with 20 bases left in between. CDR3 protein: CASSQSPRGRGLYTF. The CDR3, as DNA: TGTGCCAGCAGCCAATCCCCCAGAGGTCGGGGTCTCTACACCTTC. Full variable domain (outside the CDR3, taken from reference TRBV14 and TRBJ1-2): EAGVTQFPSHSVIEKGQTVTLRCDPISGHDNLYWYRRVMGKEIKFLLHFVKESKQDESGMPNNRFLAERTGGTYSTLKVQPAELEDSGVYFCASSQSPRGRGLYTFGSGTRLTVV.

The rearrangement joins TRBV13 to TRBJ2-1, with D perhaps being TRBD1 or TRBD2 (5 bases each). From germline, CDR1 is PRHDT and CDR2 FYEKMQ (reference sequence). V lost 5 bases and J lost 6, with 11 bases in between. CDR3 size: 13 residues. This CDR3 reads CASSPQGVNEQFF. CDR3 in DNA: TGTGCCAGCAGCCCGCAGGGAGTCAATGAGCAGTTCTTC.

This chain uses TRBV7-3 with TRBJ2-1; 7 bases match TRBD1. V trimming: 5 bases; J trimming: 4 bases; junction bases outside the gene matches: 11. The CDR3 sequence is 16 residues long. The germline CDR1 and CDR2 sequences are SGHTA and FQGTGA. The CDR3 bases are TGTGCCAGCAGCGCCCTACAGGGGTCTTTATACAATGAGCAGTTCTTC. It codes for CASSALQGSLYNEQFF. The full variable domain, its missing parts supplied by reference TRBV7-3 and TRBJ2-1, is GAGVSQTPSNKVTEKGKYVELRCDPISGHTALYWYRQSLGQGPEFLIYFQGTGAADDSGLPNDRFFAVRPEGSVSTLKIQRTERGDSAVYLCASSALQGSLYNEQFFGPGTRLTVL.

This chain connects TRBV6-6 to TRBJ2-1; 8 positions agree with TRBD2. The CDR3 totals 13 residues. Per the germline V gene, CDR1 is MNHNY and CDR2 is SVGAGI (reference sequence). The junction had 3 bases not matched to a gene; V was cut back by 4 bases and J by 7 bases. In DNA, the CDR3 is TGTGCCAGCAGTTTAGGGACTAGTAATGAGCAGTTCTTC. This encodes CASSLGTSNEQFF.

The chain couples TRBV6-1 to TRBJ2-7, with 10 nucleotides matching TRBD2. The CDR3 extends over 13 amino acids. The germline CDR1 and CDR2 sequences are MNHNS and SASEGT. Trimming took 5 bases from V and 7 from J; bases not matched to a gene: 5. CDR3 DNA: TGTGCCAGCAGTCTAGCGGGAGAGGGGGAGCAGTACTTC. Translation gives CASSLAGEGEQYF.